The 5 T cell receptor beta chains given below trace back to one sample, sequenced in a study of response to subunit inactivated influenza vaccine. TCRdb re-called the RT-PCR reads through MiXCR, storing one row per CDR3 protein. The table records hundreds of thousands of distinct CDR3 sequences, around 15% of them present only once. Here the sequenced sample was PBMCs from blood, taken around 15 days before vaccination. The receptors were sampled from a man between 45 and 60 years old who received an inactivated influenza vaccine.

This clonotype was seen at least ten times. The chain has TRBV7-2 and TRBJ2-1; weak D call: TRBD1 (6 bases). Germline CDR1 and CDR2: SGHTA and FQGNSA. This CDR3 comprises 14 residues. Trimming removed 5 bases from V and 7 bases from J, with 15 bases in between. In DNA, the CDR3 is TGTGCCAGCAGCCATAGTGGGGGCGGAAATGAGCAGTTCTTC. Its translation: CASSHSGGGNEQFF.

In this sample, this clonotype turned up a few times. This sequence joins TRBV3-1 and TRBJ2-5; 11 nucleotides line up with TRBD2. This CDR3 comprises 15 residues. Germline V gene sequence: CDR1 LGHDT, CDR2 YNNKEL (reference sequence). V gave up 4 bases and J gave up 4 bases; unmatched junction bases: 5. CDR3: CASSPTSGRGETQYF. The CDR3, as DNA: TGTGCCAGCAGCCCAACTAGCGGGAGAGGAGAGACCCAGTACTTC.

In this sample, this clonotype turned up a few times. This chain joins TRBV12-3 or TRBV12-4 and TRBJ2-7, with D unclear. The CDR3 loop spans 14 amino acids. With 6 bases removed from V and 0 bases from J, the gap between germline ends came to 12 bases. The CDR3, as DNA: TGTGCCAGCAGCGTGACAAGTACCTCCTACGAGCAGTACTTC. Protein: CASSVTSTSYEQYF.

This clonotype turned up a few times. The chain has TRBV12-3 or TRBV12-4 and TRBJ2-7; 14 bases are shared with TRBD2. The CDR3 contains 14 residues. After removal of 6 bases from V and 6 bases from J, the junction contained 4 bases not matched to a gene. CDR3 coding DNA: TGTGCCAGCAGCAAGACTAGCGGGAGGGCCGAGCAGTACTTC. Its translation is CASSKTSGRAEQYF.

The rearrangement links TRBV2 to TRBJ1-1; the D gene is possibly TRBD1 (6 bases). Between the trimmed V and J ends, which lost 9 bases and 3 bases, there was a span of 11 bases. CDR3 size: 12 residues. Germline V gene sequence: CDR1 SNHLY, CDR2 FYNNEI. In DNA, the CDR3 is TGTGCCAGGTTACAGGGCGACACTGAAGCTTTCTTT. Its protein product is CARLQGDTEAFF.